These 27 T cell receptor beta chains came from one sample sequenced in a study of early stage breast cancer tumors. Measured with immunoSEQ multiplex PCR; TCRdb has only the in-frame clones, and not every one. The data show some 58,000 clones, 60% to 85% seen once. Sample: blood. These receptors originate from a person aged 25-39 years with breast cancer.

This rearrangement joins TRBV5-6 to TRBJ2-7; 9 bases are shared with TRBD1. Germline CDR1 is SGHDT and CDR2 is YYEEEE. The CDR3 extends over 19 amino acids. V lost 2 bases, J lost 5 bases, and 20 bases stayed unmatched. The CDR3 region is CASSFRLAWGDRAWDEQYF. As DNA, the CDR3 is TGTGCCAGCAGCTTTAGGTTGGCCTGGGGGGACAGGGCTTGGGACGAGCAGTACTTC.

The chain couples TRBV6-4 to TRBJ2-7; TRBD2 matches 10 bases. This CDR3 has 16 residues. Germline assignment: CDR1 MRHNA and CDR2 SNTAGT. V shed 0 bases, J shed 4 bases, and the junction held 6 bases outside the gene matches. CDR3 sequence (DNA): TGTGCCAGCAGTGACTCTAACGCTAGCGGGAGTTACGAGCAGTACTTC. This gives the protein CASSDSNASGSYEQYF.

The chain is built from TRBV7-6 and TRBJ1-3, with D maybe TRBD1 (5 bases). V lost 5 bases and J lost 0, with 11 bases in between. CDR1 and CDR2 (germline): SGHVS, FNYEAQ. CDR3 size: 15 residues. CDR3 DNA sequence: TGTGCCAGCAGCCGATATACAGGCTCTGGAAACACCATATATTTT. It encodes CASSRYTGSGNTIYF. Using reference TRBV7-6 and TRBJ1-3 for the parts outside the CDR3, the full variable domain is GAGVSQSPRYKVTKRGQDVALRCDPISGHVSLYWYRQALGQGPEFLTYFNYEAQQDKSGLPNDRFSAERPEGSISTLTIQRTEQRDSAMYRCASSRYTGSGNTIYFGEGSWLTVV.

In this sample, this clone turned up a few times. The rearrangement joins TRBV15 to TRBJ1-2, with TRBD1 as a possible D gene (5 bases). Between the trimmed V and J ends, which lost 0 bases and 2 bases, there was a span of 10 bases. There are 15 residues in the CDR3. CDR1 and CDR2 from the germline V gene are LNHNV and YYDKDF (reference sequence). The CDR3 loop reads CATSRDLGENYGYTF. The CDR3, as DNA: TGTGCCACCAGCAGAGATTTGGGGGAGAACTATGGCTACACCTTC.

This clone has a single count. Here the CDR3 DNA reads TGTGCCAGCAGTTATGGACAGGTAGAGACCCAGTACTTC. Protein product: CASSYGQVETQYF. V usage is TRBV6-6 and J usage is TRBJ2-5, with 7 bases matching TRBD1. The length of the CDR3 is 13 residues. The junction had 2 bases not matched to a gene; V was cut back by 3 bases and J by 4 bases. Germline loops: CDR1 MNHNY, CDR2 SVGAGI (reference sequence).

The CDR3 DNA follows: TGTGCCAGCAGGCTAGCGGGAGGGAGTGGTGAGCAGTTCTTC. It specifies CASRLAGGSGEQFF. The chain couples TRBV2 to TRBJ2-1; 12 bases fit TRBD2. This CDR3 contains 14 residues. Trimming removed 6 bases from V and 9 bases from J; junction bases left unmatched: 6. CDR1 and CDR2 (germline): SNHLY, FYNNEI.

V gene TRBV7-8 combines with J gene TRBJ2-7, with TRBD2 identical over 11 bases. The CDR3 loop spans 16 amino acids. Per germline, CDR1 SGHVS and CDR2 FQNEAQ. J gave up 3 bases and V 1 base, and 5 bases lay outside the gene matches. The CDR3 DNA is TGTGCCAGCAGCTTAGAGCTAGCGGGAGGACTCTACGAGCAGTACTTC. This sequence encodes CASSLELAGGLYEQYF.

This clone was found once. The rearrangement links TRBV7-9 to TRBJ2-1; TRBD1 matches 7 bases. The CDR3 runs 15 residues. Germline assignment: CDR1 SEHNR and CDR2 FQNEAQ (reference sequence). J lost 2 bases, V lost 7 bases, and 8 bases had no gene match. CDR3 residues: CASIEQGPTYNEQFF. DNA of the CDR3: TGTGCCAGCATCGAACAGGGGCCAACCTACAATGAGCAGTTCTTC.

The rearrangement joins TRBV10-3 to TRBJ1-4; no clear D gene. Per germline, CDR1 ENHRY and CDR2 SYGVKD. CDR3 length: 16 amino acids. V lost 4 bases and J lost 0, with 12 bases in between. The CDR3 spells CAISGEVDATNEKLFF. Written as DNA, the CDR3 is TGTGCCATCAGTGGGGAGGTGGACGCAACTAATGAAAAACTGTTTTTT.

The chain employs TRBV14 and TRBJ2-7; D unresolved. Per germline, CDR1 SGHDN and CDR2 FVKESK. The CDR3 extends over 13 amino acids. The ends were cut back, 1 base at V and 0 bases at J, with 4 bases in the middle. The CDR3 DNA is TGTGCCAGCAGCCAAGCGGTCTCCTACGAGCAGTACTTC. It translates to CASSQAVSYEQYF.

This clone was counted between two and nine times. This sequence joins TRBV5-1 and TRBJ1-2, with 7 bases aligning to TRBD1. This CDR3 is built from 13 residues. V shed 5 bases, J shed 7 bases, and the junction held 8 bases outside the gene matches. Germline CDR1 and CDR2: SGHRS and YFSETQ. The CDR3 loop reads CASRGDRAGGYTF. The CDR3 DNA sequence: TGCGCCAGCAGGGGAGACAGGGCGGGTGGCTACACCTTC.

The chain uses TRBV5-4 and TRBJ1-2; possible D gene TRBD1, 6 bases. CDR1 and CDR2 (germline): SGHNT, YYREEE (reference sequence). The CDR3 loop spans 16 amino acids. V gave up 4 bases and J gave up 7 bases, with 23 bases separating them. The CDR3 DNA follows: TGTGCCAGCAGCCGGGGCCCTGGGGGCGCGAATTTTGGCTACACCTTC. This encodes CASSRGPGGANFGYTF.

The chain carries TRBV7-2 and TRBJ1-6; 7 bases are shared with TRBD1. The ends lost 4 bases at V and 0 bases at J; junction bases unmatched: 6. CDR3 length: 17 amino acids. Germline assignment: CDR1 SGHTA and CDR2 FQGNSA. CDR3 loop: CASSYTSGGSYNSPLHF. CDR3 in DNA: TGTGCCAGCAGCTACACTTCAGGGGGCTCCTATAATTCACCCCTCCACTTT.

This clone was counted only a few times. The gene calls are TRBV5-4 and TRBJ1-1; D unresolved. The CDR3 runs 11 residues. Trimming shortened V by 2 bases and J by 2 bases, and 1 base separated the two germline ends. Germline lookup yields CDR1 SGHNT and CDR2 YYREEE (reference sequence). CDR3 region: CASSLNTEAFF. CDR3 DNA: TGTGCCAGCAGCTTAAACACTGAAGCTTTCTTT.

This chain connects TRBV5-4 to TRBJ1-5; 8 positions agree with TRBD1. V lost 4 bases, J lost 1 base, and 4 bases stayed unmatched. CDR3 size: 15 residues. Germline V lookup: CDR1 SGHNT, CDR2 YYREEE (reference sequence). The CDR3 coding sequence is TGTGCCAGCAGCCCAGACAGGGGCAGCAATCAGCCCCAGCATTTT. Translating it yields CASSPDRGSNQPQHF.

V usage is TRBV5-1 and J usage is TRBJ2-1; 7 bases agree with TRBD2. CDR1 and CDR2 (germline): SGHRS, YFSETQ. The CDR3 loop spans 17 amino acids. The junction had 13 bases not matched to a gene; V was cut back by 3 bases and J by 4 bases. The CDR3 sequence is CASSSTLGGSMYNEQFF. CDR3 nucleotide sequence: TGCGCCAGCAGCTCCACCTTAGGCGGGAGTATGTACAATGAGCAGTTCTTC.

The chain uses TRBV14 and TRBJ2-1; 9 bases line up with TRBD2. The ends lost 4 bases at V and 0 bases at J; junction bases unmatched: 10. The CDR3 spans 18 residues. Germline V CDR1 and CDR2: SGHDN, FVKESK. The CDR3 loop reads CASSPLTGLASSYNEQFF. CDR3 coding DNA: TGTGCCAGCAGCCCGCTCACGGGACTAGCAAGCTCCTACAATGAGCAGTTCTTC.

The chain recombines TRBV29-1 with TRBJ2-3; 7 nucleotides line up with TRBD2. CDR3 length equals 13 residues. The germline V gene has CDR1 SQVTM and CDR2 ANQGSEA. Trimming took 7 bases from V and 0 from J; bases not matched to a gene: 4. The CDR3 region is CSGGGVSTDTQYF. CDR3 sequence (DNA): TGCAGCGGGGGAGGGGTGAGCACAGATACGCAGTATTTT.

The chain has TRBV6-5 and TRBJ2-1, with D hard to call. Trimming stripped 6 bases from V and 7 bases from J, with 19 bases between. Looked up from germline, CDR1 is MNHEY and CDR2 is SVGAGI. The CDR3 has 15 residues. In DNA, the CDR3 is TGTGCCAGCAGGCCATGGGCGGACGCTAGAAATGAGCAGTTCTTC. Translating gives CASRPWADARNEQFF.

The chain carries TRBV6-4 and TRBJ1-1; D perhaps matches TRBD1 (6 bases). Germline-derived CDR1 and CDR2 are MRHNA and SNTAGT. The CDR3 runs 16 residues. V was trimmed by 7 bases and J by 0 bases, leaving 18 bases between them. For the CDR3, the DNA is TGTGCCAGCACCCCCGGGCAGGGGCCAATGAACACTGAAGCTTTCTTT. It yields the protein CASTPGQGPMNTEAFF.

This clone has a handful of counts. The V and J genes are TRBV7-3 and TRBJ1-2, with D uncertain. The CDR3 totals 13 residues. Germline V gene data show CDR1 as SGHTA and CDR2 as FQGTGA. The V end lost 2 bases, the J end lost 4 bases, and 8 bases lay between the germline ends. In DNA, the CDR3 is TGTGCCAGCAGCTTAGGGCCAAGCTATGGCTACACCTTC. Protein: CASSLGPSYGYTF.

This sequence joins TRBV4-3 and TRBJ2-3, with a tentative D call TRBD2 (5 bases). From germline, CDR1 is LGHNA and CDR2 YSLEER. CDR3 length equals 15 residues. V was cut by 0 bases and J by 4 bases, with 11 bases left in between. CDR3: CASSQDTGMADTQYF. The CDR3 DNA reads as TGCGCCAGCAGCCAAGACACGGGGATGGCAGATACGCAGTATTTT.

In DNA, the CDR3 is TGTGCCAGCAGCTCGGGGCCGGGACTAGCGAAGCAGTACTTC. Translated, it gives CASSSGPGLAKQYF. V gene TRBV11-3 combines with J gene TRBJ2-7, with TRBD2 matching 10 bases. Germline CDR1 is SGHNT and CDR2 is YENEEA. This CDR3 is built from 14 residues. Trimming removed 4 bases from V and 8 bases from J; junction bases left unmatched: 8.

The V and J genes are TRBV30 and TRBJ2-1; D perhaps matches TRBD1 (5 bases). Germline V gives CDR1 GTSNPN, CDR2 SVGIG (reference sequence). The CDR3 spans 12 residues. V was cut by 4 bases and J by 4 bases, with 8 bases left in between. The CDR3 DNA reads as TGTGCCTGGACTAACAGGTACAATGAGCAGTTCTTC. Translation gives CAWTNRYNEQFF.

The chain carries TRBV7-2 and TRBJ1-5; 10 bases fit TRBD1. This CDR3 region has 14 residues. Germline values: CDR1 SGHTA, CDR2 FQGNSA. With 3 bases clipped from V and 7 bases from J, the junction kept 3 bases outside the gene matches. This CDR3 is CASSLGQGIQPQHF. Written as DNA, the CDR3 is TGTGCCAGCAGCTTGGGACAGGGGATCCAGCCCCAGCATTTT.

The CDR3 spells CASSYNTDTQYF. In DNA, the CDR3 is TGTGCCAGCAGTTACAACACAGATACGCAGTATTTT. The V and J genes are TRBV6-6 and TRBJ2-3; no reliable D call. CDR1 is MNHNY, CDR2 SVGAGI, per germline (reference sequence). The CDR3 has 12 residues. V shed 2 bases and J shed 2 bases, with 2 bases lying between them.

V gene TRBV6-4 combines with J gene TRBJ2-3; 10 bases are a match to TRBD2. J gave up 1 base and V 4 bases, and 8 bases lay outside the gene matches. The CDR3 extends over 17 amino acids. Germline V gene lookup returns CDR1 MRHNA and CDR2 SNTAGT. The CDR3 sequence: CASSVQPGLAGTDTQYF. The CDR3 nucleotides are TGTGCCAGCAGTGTCCAGCCCGGACTAGCGGGCACAGATACGCAGTATTTT.